This T cell receptor beta chain was captured by sequencing in a study of T cells in Graves' hyperthyroidism and ophthalmopathy. Whole-study results and caveats: Model predictions of ophthalmopathy came a median approximately 6 months before onset.

In this sample, this clonotype turned up many times. The antigen is unknown. Stable Graves' hyperthyroidism meant no ophthalmopathy progression within 18 months. The study enrolled patients aged 18 to 65 with newly diagnosed hyperthyroidism of under 2 months' duration. Diagnoses were established using clinical symptoms, serum thyroxine and TRAb, thyroid ultrasound and orbital computed tomography. The CDR3 spans 15 residues. Germline CDR1 SGHRS, CDR2 YFSETQ. Between the trimmed V and J ends, which lost 2 bases and 0 bases, there was a span of 11 bases. Using RNA transcripts as the source, TCR beta CDR3 regions were amplified. HTBI primers were used for first-round RT-PCR of the TCR CDR3. TCRdb fed the multiplex PCR reads into MiXCR, producing one record per CDR3 protein. The table lists around 600,000 distinct CDR3 sequences, 15% to 19% of them singletons.

The TCR originated in a woman aged 25 to 45 with Graves' hyperthyroidism. The J gene is TRBJ1-1, the V gene TRBV5-1; D is perhaps TRBD1 (6 bases). The specimen was blood. CDR3 DNA: TGCGCCAGCAGCTTTACGACAGGAGTGAACACTGAAGCTTTCTTT. Translation: CASSFTTGVNTEAFF.